This TCR beta chain was sequenced in a study of response to subunit inactivated influenza vaccine. This clonotype was observed a few times. This CDR3 spans 15 amino acids. Trimming took 4 bases from V and 2 from J; bases not matched to a gene: 6. In germline, CDR1 is DFQATT, CDR2 SNEGSKA (reference sequence). TCRdb reprocessed the RT-PCR reads with MiXCR, giving one entry per CDR3 protein. The sample shows about 570,000 distinct CDR3 sequences, about 10% of them seen only once. The same data also went into a second study, on T cells expressing NK-cell markers. According to that study: TCR beta libraries carry UMIs added by 5'RACE template switching. Sorted CD3+CD56+NKG2C+, CD3+CD56+NKG2C- and CD3+CD56-NKG2C+ T cells provided the TCR beta repertoires. In a few donors, dominant clonotypes made up about 28.3-65% of CD3+CD56-NKG2C+ cells.

V usage is TRBV20-1 and J usage is TRBJ2-2; 8 nucleotides line up with TRBD1. This TCR was sampled from a man in his forties or fifties who received an inactivated influenza vaccine. The starting material was PBMCs from blood, obtained on the day of vaccination. DNA for the CDR3: TGCAGTGCTACCGCGGACAGGGCCAACACCGGGGAGCTGTTTTTT. Protein sequence: CSATADRANTGELFF.